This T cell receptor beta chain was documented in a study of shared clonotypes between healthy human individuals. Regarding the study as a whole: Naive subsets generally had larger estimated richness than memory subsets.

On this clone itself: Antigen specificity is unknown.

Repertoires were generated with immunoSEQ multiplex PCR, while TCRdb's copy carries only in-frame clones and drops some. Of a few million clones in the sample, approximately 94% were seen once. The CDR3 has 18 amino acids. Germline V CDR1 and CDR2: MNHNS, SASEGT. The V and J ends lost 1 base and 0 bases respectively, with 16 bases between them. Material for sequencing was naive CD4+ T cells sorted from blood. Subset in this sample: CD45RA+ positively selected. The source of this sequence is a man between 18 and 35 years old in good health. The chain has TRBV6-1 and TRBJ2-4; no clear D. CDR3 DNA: TGTGCCAGCAGTGAAGGGCCGGGTCAGGCCTTAGCCAAAAACATTCAGTACTTC. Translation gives CASSEGPGQALAKNIQYF.